The present TCR beta chain was sequenced within a study of T cells expressing NK-cell markers. Overall study: Sorted CD3+CD56+NKG2C+, CD3+CD56+NKG2C- and CD3+CD56-NKG2C+ T cells supplied TCR beta repertoires. Overall study findings and caveats: One observes that, in several donors, these clonotypes were also the leading ones within the CD3+CD56-NKG2C+ fraction.

Concerning this clonotype: Antigen: not known.

It was by 5'RACE template switching with UMIs that TCR beta cDNA was made. TCRdb reanalyzed the 5' RACE reads and collapses them to one entry per CDR3 protein, without DNA. This specimen shows 400,000 to 550,000 distinct CDR3 sequences; the ten leading clones hold approximately 7%. This CDR3 comprises 14 residues. Germline lookup yields CDR1 SGHDT and CDR2 YYEEEE. The sample was blood T cells: a sorted CD56 or NKG2C T cell subset, CD4+ or CD8+ T cells, or bulk PBMC T cells (not recorded which). The gene calls are TRBV5-6 and TRBJ1-5; TCRdb lists TRBD1, though no DNA is available to test this call. This TCR derives from a woman aged 18 to 75 in good health. The CDR3 protein is CASSEGQDDQPQHF.